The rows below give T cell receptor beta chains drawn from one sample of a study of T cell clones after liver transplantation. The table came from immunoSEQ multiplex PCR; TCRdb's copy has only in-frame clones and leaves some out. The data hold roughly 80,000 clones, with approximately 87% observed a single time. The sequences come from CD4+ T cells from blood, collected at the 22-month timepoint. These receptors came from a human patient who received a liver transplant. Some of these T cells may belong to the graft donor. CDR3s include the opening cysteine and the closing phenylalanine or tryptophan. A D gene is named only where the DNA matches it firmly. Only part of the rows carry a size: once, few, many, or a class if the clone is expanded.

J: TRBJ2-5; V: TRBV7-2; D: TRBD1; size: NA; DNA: TGTGCCAGCAGCCTCCATCGAACAGGGGAAGGGACCCAGTACTTC; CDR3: CASSLHRTGEGTQYF
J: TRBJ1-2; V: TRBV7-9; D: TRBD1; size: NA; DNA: TGTGCCAGCAGCTTAGCGCCAGGGGGCTACTATGGCTACACCTTC; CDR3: CASSLAPGGYYGYTF
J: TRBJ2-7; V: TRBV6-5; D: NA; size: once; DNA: TGTGCCAGCAGTTGGGGGAATCACGAGCAGTACTTC; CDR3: CASSWGNHEQYF
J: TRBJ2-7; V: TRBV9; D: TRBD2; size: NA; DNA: TGTGCCAGCAGCGATGGGACTAGCGGGAGTTACGAGCAGTACTTC; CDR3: CASSDGTSGSYEQYF
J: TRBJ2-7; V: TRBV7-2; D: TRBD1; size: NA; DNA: TGTGCCAGCAGCCCCCACAGGGGGATAGTATACGAGCAGTACTTC; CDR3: CASSPHRGIVYEQYF
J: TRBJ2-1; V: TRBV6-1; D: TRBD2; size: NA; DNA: TGTGCCAGCAGTGAAATGAGCGGGACCTACAATGAGCAGTTCTTC; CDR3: CASSEMSGTYNEQFF
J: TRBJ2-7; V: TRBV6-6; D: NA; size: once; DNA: TGTGCCAGCAGTTACTCATCCTACGAGCAGTACTTC; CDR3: CASSYSSYEQYF
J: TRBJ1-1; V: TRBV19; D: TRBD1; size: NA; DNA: TGTGCCAGCAAATCGTCGTGGGACAGGCCCCACACTGAAGCTTTCTTT; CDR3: CASKSSWDRPHTEAFF
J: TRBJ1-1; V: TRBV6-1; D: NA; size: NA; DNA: TGTGCCAGCAGCGCCCTGACAGGGAACACTGAAGCTTTCTTT; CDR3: CASSALTGNTEAFF
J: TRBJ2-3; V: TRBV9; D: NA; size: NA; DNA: TGTGCCAGCAGTGGCAAGGGCCAGACAGATACGCAGTATTTT; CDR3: CASSGKGQTDTQYF
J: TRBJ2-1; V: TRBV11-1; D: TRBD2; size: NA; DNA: TGTGCCAGCAGCCGAATGACTAGCGGGGACTACAATGAGCAGTTCTTC; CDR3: CASSRMTSGDYNEQFF
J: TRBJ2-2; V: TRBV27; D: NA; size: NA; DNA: TGTGCCAGCAGTTTATCTCGGAACACCGGGGAGCTGTTTTTT; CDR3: CASSLSRNTGELFF
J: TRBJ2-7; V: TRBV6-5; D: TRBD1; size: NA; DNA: TGTGCCAGCAGCTTAAGGGGACAGAACTACGAGCAGTACTTC; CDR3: CASSLRGQNYEQYF
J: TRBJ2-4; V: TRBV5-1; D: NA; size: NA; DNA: TGCGCCAGCAGCTTGGGGGGACGGAATAAAAACATTCAGTACTTC; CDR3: CASSLGGRNKNIQYF
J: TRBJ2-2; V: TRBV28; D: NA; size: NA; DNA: TGTGCCAGCAGTTTCCCCCGTGGGGGAGGAGCCGGGGAGCTGTTTTTT; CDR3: CASSFPRGGGAGELFF
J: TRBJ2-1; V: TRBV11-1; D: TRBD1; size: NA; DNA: TGTGCCAGCAGCTTAGCCAGGGGGTCACACAATGAGCAGTTCTTC; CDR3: CASSLARGSHNEQFF
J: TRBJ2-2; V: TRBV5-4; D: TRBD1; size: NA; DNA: TGTGCCAGCAGTTGGACAGGGGGCGTCTCCGGGGAGCTGTTTTTT; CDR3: CASSWTGGVSGELFF
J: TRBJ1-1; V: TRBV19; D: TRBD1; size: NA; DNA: TGTGCCAGTAGTATAGAAGCGACAGGGGGCAAGGAAGCTTTCTTT; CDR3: CASSIEATGGKEAFF
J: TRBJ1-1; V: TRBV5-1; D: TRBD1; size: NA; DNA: TGCGCCAGCTCCGGGACAGCCCAAGCGGGTGTCGAAGCTTTCTTT; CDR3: CASSGTAQAGVEAFF
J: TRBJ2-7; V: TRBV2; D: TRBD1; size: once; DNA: TGTGCCAGCACCGAGGACAGGCCCTCCTACGAGCAGTACTTC; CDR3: CASTEDRPSYEQYF
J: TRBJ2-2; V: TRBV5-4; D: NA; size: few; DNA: TGTGCCAGCAGCGATGTTCAGTCGAACACCGGGGAGCTGTTTTTT; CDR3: CASSDVQSNTGELFF
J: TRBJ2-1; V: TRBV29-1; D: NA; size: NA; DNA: TGCAGCGTTGATCTCGTGGAGGGATACGGACTATACAATGAGCAGTTCTTC; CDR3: CSVDLVEGYGLYNEQFF
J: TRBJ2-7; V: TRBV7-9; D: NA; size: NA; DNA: TGTGCCAGCAGCTTAGGGAAGAGCTCCTACGAGCAGTACTTC; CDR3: CASSLGKSSYEQYF